The rows below give T cell receptor beta chains drawn from one sample of a study of CD8 T cells in Susac syndrome. TCRdb re-analysed the immunoSEQ multiplex PCR reads in MiXCR, keeping a single row per CDR3 protein. The sample lists some 130,000 distinct CDR3 sequences, 90% to 95% seen once, with around 0.24% in the top ten. Sequencing used CD8+ T cells from PBMCs. Receptors originate from a human donor with multiple sclerosis. Both conserved end residues are part of each CDR3. The order of the fields is J gene, D gene, V gene, clone size, CDR3 protein, CDR3 DNA. D genes are given only for firm matches. Not all rows give a size; the values are once, few, many and, for expanded clones, a class.

TRBJ2-2,.,TRBV6-5,.,CASSYDGELGTGELFF,TGTGCCAGCAGTTACGATGGGGAGTTGGGCACCGGGGAGCTGTTTTTT
TRBJ2-2,.,TRBV9,.,CASSVGGNTGELFF,TGTGCCAGCAGCGTTGGAGGGAACACCGGGGAGCTGTTTTTT
TRBJ2-7,TRBD1,TRBV20-1,.,CSAGKGTGTYEQYF,TGCAGTGCCGGAAAAGGGACAGGGACATACGAGCAGTACTTC
TRBJ1-1,.,TRBV19,.,CASSNWGDTATEAFF,TGTGCCAGTAGTAACTGGGGAGACACGGCCACTGAAGCTTTCTTT
TRBJ2-7,TRBD2,TRBV29-1,.,CSVETSGSYEQYF,TGCAGCGTTGAAACTAGCGGGAGCTACGAGCAGTACTTC
TRBJ2-7,TRBD2,TRBV25-1,.,CASGWEGLYEQYF,TGTGCCTCAGGTTGGGAGGGGCTGTACGAGCAGTACTTC
TRBJ2-1,TRBD2,TRBV4-3,.,CASSQEAGATYNEQFF,TGCGCCAGCAGCCAAGAAGCGGGAGCAACCTACAATGAGCAGTTCTTC
TRBJ2-6,.,TRBV10-3,once,CAITGAGSGANVLTF,TGTGCCATCACGGGTGCAGGTTCAGGGGCCAACGTCCTGACTTTC
TRBJ2-7,TRBD1,TRBV29-1,.,CSVEPGTGWNEQYF,TGCAGCGTTGAGCCCGGGACAGGGTGGAACGAGCAGTACTTC
TRBJ2-7,.,TRBV6-5,few,CATSGTQISYEQYF,TGTGCCACATCCGGGACTCAAATCTCCTACGAGCAGTACTTC